One sample yielded the 12 T cell receptor beta chains listed below, sequenced in a study of T cell responses to AZD1222 COVID-19 vaccine. The assay was immunoSEQ multiplex PCR, and TCRdb's table has in-frame clones only and misses some. Of roughly 250,000 clones in the sample, approximately 95% were seen once. Sample: peripheral blood, taken on day 0 of AZD1222 vaccination. All receptors come from an adult in good health.

The chain uses TRBV19 and TRBJ1-2; 7 bases match TRBD1. The CDR3 has 12 residues. Germline loops: CDR1 LNHDA, CDR2 SQIVND (reference sequence). V trimming: 11 bases; J trimming: 3 bases; junction bases outside the gene matches: 6. CDR3 in amino acids: CALRQGDYGYTF. The CDR3 region has the DNA TGTGCCCTAAGGCAGGGGGACTATGGCTACACCTTC.

The chain joins TRBV7-9 to TRBJ1-6, with unresolved D. V lost 5 bases, J lost 6 bases, and 8 bases lay in between. Germline V gene data show CDR1 as SEHNR and CDR2 as FQNEAQ (reference sequence). This CDR3 has 13 residues. The CDR3 DNA reads TGTGCCAGCAGCCCAAAGAGTAATTCACCCCTCCACTTT. This codes for CASSPKSNSPLHF.

The count of this clone is one. The chain recombines TRBV3-1 (or the pseudogene TRBV3-2) with TRBJ2-4; 14 positions agree with TRBD2. V dropped 3 bases and J dropped 0; count of bases not matched to a gene: 4. CDR3 size: 18 residues. Germline loops: CDR1 LGHDT, CDR2 YNNKEL (reference sequence). CDR3 protein: CASSQGLAGDLAKNIQYF. The CDR3 nucleotides are TGTGCCAGCAGCCAGGGACTAGCGGGGGATCTAGCCAAAAACATTCAGTACTTC.

The CDR3: CASSPLGGDSTEAFF. The CDR3 DNA sequence: TGCGCCAGCAGCCCCCTAGGGGGCGATAGCACTGAAGCTTTCTTT. The chain employs TRBV5-1 and TRBJ1-1; 7 positions match TRBD1. CDR3 size: 15 residues. CDR1 and CDR2 from the germline V gene are SGHRS and YFSETQ. After removal of 4 bases from V and 4 bases from J, the junction contained 10 bases not matched to a gene.

The chain uses TRBV4-1 and TRBJ2-7; D unclear. CDR3 size: 13 residues. The germline V and J ends were trimmed by 2 bases and 3 bases, with 8 bases remaining between them. Germline V gene data show CDR1 as MGHRA and CDR2 as YSYEKL. The CDR3 reads CASSQRVNYEQYF. DNA for the CDR3: TGCGCCAGCAGCCAAAGAGTGAACTACGAGCAGTACTTC.

The V call is TRBV5-4, the J call TRBJ1-2; 7 positions agree with TRBD1. Germline V CDR1 and CDR2: SGHNT, YYREEE (reference sequence). V gave up 2 bases and J gave up 6 bases; unmatched junction bases: 7. The CDR3 extends over 14 amino acids. In nucleotides, the CDR3 is TGTGCCAGCAGCTTTACAGGGGCGGGGGATGGCTACACCTTC. It is translated as CASSFTGAGDGYTF.

CDR3 DNA: TGTGCCAGCACCGAAAGGAATCGGGAGCTGTTTTTT. Amino acid sequence: CASTERNRELFF. The V gene is TRBV12-3 or TRBV12-4, the J gene TRBJ2-2; D call uncertain. The CDR3 contains 12 residues. V lost 7 bases and J lost 9, with 12 bases in between.

This clone was counted a single time. The chain couples TRBV5-1 to TRBJ1-4; a possible D gene is TRBD1 (5 bases). In germline, CDR1 is SGHRS, CDR2 YFSETQ. The ends were cut back, 4 bases at V and 4 bases at J, with 5 bases in the middle. CDR3 length: 12 residues. The CDR3 loop is CASSRGNEKLFF. CDR3 DNA: TGCGCCAGCAGCAGGGGTAATGAAAAACTGTTTTTT.

This chain connects TRBV4-3 to TRBJ2-1; D is unclear. The CDR3 runs to 15 residues. Trimming pared 8 bases from V and 0 bases from J, leaving 14 bases between. Germline values: CDR1 LGHNA, CDR2 YSLEER. The CDR3, as DNA: TGCGCCAGCCCGACCACTCTACCCTCCTACAATGAGCAGTTCTTC. It encodes CASPTTLPSYNEQFF.

For the CDR3, the DNA is TGTGCCAGCAGTTCCATACCCCAGGGGGGTTGGCCCTATAATTCACCCCTCCACTTT. Protein: CASSSIPQGGWPYNSPLHF. The chain employs TRBV28 and TRBJ1-6; 7 bases are shared with TRBD1. CDR3 size: 19 residues. V lost 4 bases and J lost 2; bases outside the gene matches: 14. Germline V lookup: CDR1 MDHEN, CDR2 SYDVKM. Looking up the rest from reference TRBV28 and TRBJ1-6 gives the full variable domain: DVKVTQSSRYLVKRTGEKVFLECVQDMDHENMFWYRQDPGLGLRLIYFSYDVKMKEKGDIPEGYSVSREKKERFSLILESASTNQTSMYLCASSSIPQGGWPYNSPLHFGNGTRLTVT.

The V and J genes are TRBV3-1 (or the pseudogene TRBV3-2) and TRBJ1-6; D may be TRBD1 (6 bases). V was clipped by 0 bases and J by 7 bases, with 22 bases between them. The germline V gene encodes CDR1 LGHDT and CDR2 YNNKEL (reference sequence). The CDR3 is 19 residues long. The CDR3 DNA reads as TGTGCCAGCAGCCAAGAAGACCCACGGGGGCGCGTTGGCAATTCACCCCTCCACTTT. Its protein product is CASSQEDPRGRVGNSPLHF.

The chain uses TRBV5-1 and TRBJ2-5; TRBD2 agrees at 8 bases. The CDR3 spans 16 residues. V shed 5 bases, J shed 2 bases, and the junction held 11 bases outside the gene matches. Germline CDR1 is SGHRS and CDR2 is YFSETQ. Here the CDR3 reads CASRRVGGAHQETQYF. CDR3 DNA: TGCGCCAGCAGGCGGGTCGGGGGGGCCCATCAAGAGACCCAGTACTTC.